This T cell receptor (beta chain) was found in a study of blood T cell repertoires in COVID-19. The junction had 11 bases not matched to a gene; V was cut back by 2 bases and J by 2 bases. The CDR3 is made up of 18 amino acids. The germline gives CDR1 LGHNA, CDR2 YNFKEQ. Per the authors' pipeline: The assay estimated nucleated cells by amplifying reference gene primers. Clones were sequenced by immunoSEQ multiplex PCR, and TCRdb holds only the in-frame ones, with some missing. That table furnishes V, J and clone size, whereas the DNA furnished D and trimming. This table has about 60,000 clones, around 87% appearing once.

This sequence joins TRBV4-2 and TRBJ2-5; TRBD2 matches at 10 bases. The specimen sequenced was peripheral blood. This TCR derives from a human donor with acute or convalescent COVID-19. The donor label of this sample is uncertain. The CDR3 nucleotides are TGTGCCAGCAGCCAACTAGGAGGGCTTAGCGGGGGGCAAGAGACCCAGTACTTC. Its translation: CASSQLGGLSGGQETQYF.